These 5 T cell receptor beta chains share one sample of origin, sequenced in a study of T cell responses to AZD1222 COVID-19 vaccine. TCRdb's table, derived via immunoSEQ multiplex PCR, lists solely in-frame clones and lacks some. The sample lists approximately 140,000 clones, roughly 90% occurring once. Sequenced material: peripheral blood, taken on day 0 of AZD1222 vaccination. The source of these receptors is an adult in good health.

The rearrangement joins TRBV5-6 to TRBJ1-3; the D gene is possibly TRBD1 (5 bases). The V gene lost 6 bases and the J gene lost 0 bases, with 10 bases spanning the gap. Germline CDR1 SGHDT, CDR2 YYEEEE. The CDR3 totals 14 residues. CDR3 loop: CASTNGGSGNTIYF. The CDR3 nucleotides read TGTGCCAGCACCAACGGGGGCTCTGGAAACACCATATATTTT.

V usage is TRBV2 and J usage is TRBJ1-2, with a possible D match to TRBD1 (6 bases). CDR3 length equals 11 residues. Trimming took 6 bases from V and 6 from J, leaving 8 bases between them. Looked up from germline, CDR1 is SNHLY and CDR2 is FYNNEI. CDR3 in amino acids: CASRQGHGYTF. For the CDR3, the DNA is TGTGCCAGCAGGCAGGGGCATGGCTACACCTTC.

The genes are TRBV9 and TRBJ2-3; D is perhaps TRBD1 or TRBD2 (6 bases each). Deletions cut 4 bases from V and 4 bases from J, with 10 bases between. Germline CDR1 SGDLS, CDR2 YYNGEE. The CDR3 totals 13 residues. CDR3 in DNA: TGTGCCAGCAGCATCGGGGGCCCAGATACGCAGTATTTT. Protein: CASSIGGPDTQYF.

The V call is TRBV6-6, the J call TRBJ1-6; D not certain. The V and J ends lost 4 bases and 4 bases respectively, with 14 bases between them. The CDR3 contains 16 residues. Per the germline V gene, CDR1 is MNHNY and CDR2 is SVGAGI (reference sequence). The DNA for the CDR3 is TGTGCCAGCAGTTCCGGAGCCGGGCCTTATAATTCACCCCTCCACTTT. It is translated as CASSSGAGPYNSPLHF.

The rearrangement uses TRBV15 and TRBJ1-5; weak D call: TRBD1 (6 bases). Germline CDR1 LNHNV, CDR2 YYDKDF (reference sequence). This CDR3 is 16 amino acids long. Trimming left V 5 bases short and J 0 bases short, with 14 bases between. CDR3 sequence (DNA): TGTGCCACCAGCGCGAACAGGGTTGCTAGCAATCAGCCCCAGCATTTT. It codes for CATSANRVASNQPQHF.